This TCR beta chain was sequenced in a study of T cell repertoires in cytomegalovirus infection. Across the study: It was the public TCR beta signatures that indicated both CMV infection and matching HLA type. Study results and limitations: Based on cumulative public TCR beta family frequency, carriers of CMV plus the relevant HLA were identified.

TCRdb analysed the reads with MiXCR anew, one entry per CDR3 protein. The sample includes roughly 280,000 distinct CDR3 sequences, 22% of them seen just once. Worth noting for this clonotype: Its antigen is not identified.

Trimming removed 0 bases at V and 1 base at J, with 12 bases between. The germline CDR1 and CDR2 sequences are LGHNA and YSLEER. The CDR3 loop spans 16 amino acids. The starting material was cultured PBMCs, obtained from culture after CMV antigen stimulation. This sequence originates from a human donor in good health (CMV status not recorded). Some clones in this sample may be carry-over from other donors' samples. This chain joins TRBV4-3 and TRBJ2-5; maybe TRBD2 (6 bases). CDR3 coding DNA: TGCGCCAGCAGCCAAGAAAGGGGACTGGGCCAAGAGACCCAGTACTTC. As protein: CASSQERGLGQETQYF.